What follows are 5 T cell receptor beta chains derived from one specimen sequenced in a study of cytomegalovirus exposure and HLA in healthy donors. Here immunoSEQ multiplex PCR was the method, and the copy in TCRdb shows in-frame clones only, minus some. The sample records approximately 300,000 clones, 86% being singletons. The sequencing input was PBMCs. These receptors were obtained from a woman aged 18-29 years in good health and CMV-seronegative.

J is TRBJ2-1 and V is TRBV27; TRBD2 matches at 9 bases. The CDR3 length is 16 residues. Germline V gives CDR1 MNHEY, CDR2 SMNVEV (reference sequence). With 7 bases clipped from V and 9 bases from J, the junction kept 16 bases outside the gene matches. CDR3 sequence (DNA): TGTGCCAGCACCACCCTCGGCGCTAGCGGGACTGTTGAGCAGTTCTTC. Amino acids: CASTTLGASGTVEQFF.

This clone was counted only a few times. This chain connects TRBV20-1 to TRBJ2-7, with D possibly being TRBD2 (5 bases). The CDR3 has 11 amino acids. The V gene's germline CDR1 is DFQATT and CDR2 SNEGSKA (reference sequence). Trimming pared 5 bases from V and 7 bases from J, leaving 12 bases between. The chain's CDR3 is CSARSSGEQYF. The CDR3, as DNA: TGCAGTGCTCGGTCGTCGGGAGAGCAGTACTTC.

In the case of this clone: Other DNA sequences of this sample code for an identical CDR3. The gene calls are TRBV9 and TRBJ2-1, with TRBD2 matching over 10 bases. CDR3 length equals 15 residues. CDR1 is SGDLS, CDR2 YYNGEE, per germline. The junction had 2 bases not matched to a gene; V was cut back by 3 bases and J by 2 bases. In nucleotides, the CDR3 is TGTGCCAGCAGCGCCACTAGCGGGACCTACAATGAGCAGTTCTTC. Protein: CASSATSGTYNEQFF.

This clone occurred a few times. This sequence joins TRBV30 and TRBJ2-1, with unresolved D. This CDR3 region has 12 residues. Trimming shortened V by 5 bases and J by 3 bases, and 8 bases separated the two germline ends. Germline CDR1 reads GTSNPN; CDR2 reads SVGIG (reference sequence). The CDR3 DNA sequence: TGTGCCTGGTCCCAGGACTACAATGAGCAGTTCTTC. This gives the protein CAWSQDYNEQFF.

This sequence joins TRBV27 and TRBJ1-5; maybe TRBD1 (6 bases). The CDR3 is 16 amino acids. Trimming took 4 bases from V and 3 from J, leaving 16 bases between them. In germline, CDR1 is MNHEY, CDR2 SMNVEV (reference sequence). CDR3 sequence: CASSSGQYGANQPQHF. The CDR3 DNA is TGTGCCAGCAGTTCCGGACAGTATGGGGCCAATCAGCCCCAGCATTTT.